A single TCR beta chain is shown here with its context. Its antigen is unidentified. This record comes from a study of T-cell memory formation after mild COVID-19. General study findings and limits: Among contracting clones, CD4+ were mainly CM/EM and CD8+ enriched in EMRA. Day 15 to 85 contracting clones showed balanced CD4/CD8; day 15 to 37 expanders favored CD4+.

Trimming left V 1 base short and J 0 bases short, with 10 bases between. The CDR3 extends over 17 amino acids. Germline V gene sequence: CDR1 LGHDT, CDR2 YNNKEL (reference sequence). One entry per CDR3 protein, called by TCRdb with MiXCR from the 5' RACE reads. In the table there are fewer than 250,000 distinct CDR3 sequences, roughly 30% of which are singletons. The clonotype was recovered from an adult woman who had mild COVID-19 (a few samples of this study predate the infection). Cell type and time point are not known. Input material: PBMCs or a T cell subset sorted from them (not recorded which). V and J are TRBV3-1 and TRBJ1-6; D is undetermined. The CDR3 nucleotides read TGTGCCAGCAGCCAAGTGGACCGGTACTCCTATAATTCACCCCTCCACTTT. Its translation is CASSQVDRYSYNSPLHF.